These 14 T cell receptor beta chains came from one sample sequenced in a study of shared clonotypes between healthy human individuals. Method: immunoSEQ multiplex PCR; TCRdb's copy keeps in-frame clones and lacks some. The sample yields roughly 2 million clones, approximately 96% seen once. The sample comprised naive CD4+ T cells sorted from blood. Described subset: CD45RA+ positively selected. The receptors shown here come from a man between 18 and 29 years old in good health.

J is TRBJ2-4 and V is TRBV5-8; unclear D gene. This CDR3 region has 16 residues. The V gene lost 4 bases and the J gene lost 0 bases, with 14 bases spanning the gap. Germline values: CDR1 SGHTS, CDR2 YDEGEE. The CDR3 reads CASSLPIQLAKNIQYF. In nucleotides, the CDR3 is TGTGCCAGCAGCCTACCCATACAGCTAGCCAAAAACATTCAGTACTTC.

The rearrangement uses TRBV6-1 and TRBJ1-2; D might be TRBD1 (5 bases). This CDR3 contains 15 residues. Germline V gene lookup returns CDR1 MNHNS and CDR2 SASEGT. Trimming stripped 1 base from V and 5 bases from J, with 14 bases between. The CDR3 is CASSEVVGGFYGYTF. As DNA, the CDR3 is TGTGCCAGCAGTGAAGTTGTCGGGGGATTTTATGGCTACACCTTC.

The genes are TRBV5-1 and TRBJ2-2; D is undetermined. This CDR3 has 18 residues. Between the trimmed V and J ends, which lost 4 bases and 1 base, there was a span of 20 bases. Per the germline V gene, CDR1 is SGHRS and CDR2 is YFSETQ. Here the CDR3 reads CASSPRLGLVLNTGELFF. CDR3 coding DNA: TGCGCCAGCAGCCCCCGTCTAGGGCTCGTATTGAACACCGGGGAGCTGTTTTTT.

On this clone: This same CDR3 is encoded by further DNA sequences in the sample. The rearrangement joins TRBV5-4 to TRBJ1-1; the D gene is possibly TRBD1 (6 bases). V was cut by 2 bases and J by 1 base, with 6 bases left in between. The CDR3 runs to 13 residues. Germline V CDR1 and CDR2: SGHNT, YYREEE (reference sequence). This CDR3 is CASSLQGNTEAFF. The CDR3 nucleotides read TGTGCCAGCAGCTTACAGGGGAACACTGAAGCTTTCTTT. Supplemented by reference TRBV5-4 and TRBJ1-1, the full variable domain reads ETGVTQSPTHLIKTRGQQVTLRCSSQSGHNTVSWYQQALGQGPQFIFQYYREEENGRGNFPPRFSGLQFPNYSSELNVNALELDDSALYLCASSLQGNTEAFFGQGTRLTVV.

The V and J genes are TRBV5-8 and TRBJ2-1, with 10 bases lining up with TRBD2. Germline trimming cut 2 bases from V and 9 bases from J; bases unmatched to any gene: 8. The CDR3 totals 15 residues. Per the germline V gene, CDR1 is SGHTS and CDR2 is YDEGEE. The CDR3 is CASSFGLAGAGEQFF. The CDR3 DNA is TGTGCCAGCAGCTTTGGTCTAGCGGGGGCGGGTGAGCAGTTCTTC. Full variable domain (missing parts from reference TRBV5-8 and TRBJ2-1): EAGVTQSPTHLIKTRGQQATLRCSPISGHTSVYWYQQALGLGLQFLLWYDEGEERNRGNFPPRFSGRQFPNYSSELNVNALELEDSALYLCASSFGLAGAGEQFFGPGTRLTVL.

This sequence joins TRBV7-8 and TRBJ1-2; 8 bases match TRBD1. The junction had 6 bases not matched to a gene; V was cut back by 5 bases and J by 4 bases. This CDR3 contains 14 residues. The germline gives CDR1 SGHVS, CDR2 FQNEAQ. CDR3 loop: CASSPQDRAYGYTF. CDR3 bases: TGTGCCAGCAGCCCGCAGGACAGGGCCTATGGCTACACCTTC.

The chain employs TRBV6-6 and TRBJ2-7, with D unresolved. The CDR3 is 13 residues long. Looked up from germline, CDR1 is MNHNY and CDR2 is SVGAGI (reference sequence). V was clipped by 2 bases and J by 6 bases, with 11 bases between them. The CDR3: CASSYPALGEQYF. Written as DNA, the CDR3 is TGTGCCAGCAGTTACCCGGCTTTAGGCGAGCAGTACTTC.

The chain joins TRBV20-1 to TRBJ2-7; D possibly matches TRBD1 or TRBD2 (5 bases each). Trimming cost V 8 bases and J 4 bases, with 9 bases left between them. This CDR3 comprises 10 residues. CDR1 is DFQATT, CDR2 SNEGSKA, per germline (reference sequence). The CDR3 sequence: CSTGLYEQYF. The CDR3 DNA reads TGCAGTACGGGGCTATACGAGCAGTACTTC.

In regard to this clone: Other nucleotide sequences from this sample produce the same CDR3. J is TRBJ2-2 and V is TRBV4-3, with 8 bases aligning to TRBD2. Per germline, CDR1 LGHNA and CDR2 YSLEER. The junction had 2 bases not matched to a gene; V was cut back by 3 bases and J by 5 bases. The CDR3 spans 14 residues. CDR3 residues: CASSQGGGTGELFF. The CDR3 nucleotides are TGCGCCAGCAGCCAGGGCGGGGGGACCGGGGAGCTGTTTTTT.

The V and J genes are TRBV5-1 and TRBJ1-1; D not resolved. This CDR3 comprises 15 residues. Trimming took off 0 bases at V and 3 bases at J, with 12 bases between the two ends. Germline V CDR1 and CDR2: SGHRS, YFSETQ. The CDR3 spells CASSLDGVMYTEAFF. CDR3 in DNA: TGCGCCAGCAGCTTGGATGGGGTGATGTACACTGAAGCTTTCTTT.

This sequence joins TRBV11-2 and TRBJ2-7, with a tentative D call TRBD1 (6 bases). The ends were cut back, 8 bases at V and 5 bases at J, with 10 bases in the middle. From germline, CDR1 is SGHAT and CDR2 FQNNGV. The CDR3 is 11 residues long. CDR3 amino acids: CASQGFHEQYF. The CDR3 DNA is TGTGCCAGCCAGGGGTTCCACGAGCAGTACTTC.

This clone was picked up one time. The rearrangement joins TRBV9 to TRBJ2-5, with 8 bases aligning to TRBD1. The CDR3 is 14 residues long. V lost 6 bases and J lost 5; bases outside the gene matches: 9. Germline lookup yields CDR1 SGDLS and CDR2 YYNGEE. CDR3 bases: TGTGCCAGCACCCTTACAGGGGGTTGGGAGACCCAGTACTTC. Protein product: CASTLTGGWETQYF.

Comment on this clone: Other DNA sequences in the same sample also yield this CDR3. This rearrangement joins TRBV7-2 to TRBJ1-5; D not certain. Germline-derived CDR1 and CDR2 are SGHTA and FQGNSA. This CDR3 has 13 amino acids. V shed 5 bases and J shed 2 bases, with 7 bases lying between them. The DNA of the CDR3 is TGTGCCAGCAGCGTCCGGGGCAATCAGCCCCAGCATTTT. It encodes CASSVRGNQPQHF.

This chain links TRBV30 with TRBJ1-6, with D unclear. Per the germline V gene, CDR1 is GTSNPN and CDR2 is SVGIG (reference sequence). This CDR3 comprises 18 residues. V gave up 2 bases and J gave up 0 bases, with 17 bases separating them. This chain's CDR3 is CAWSPTPKGGSYNSPLHF. Written as DNA, the CDR3 is TGTGCCTGGAGTCCTACCCCGAAAGGCGGCTCCTATAATTCACCCCTCCACTTT.